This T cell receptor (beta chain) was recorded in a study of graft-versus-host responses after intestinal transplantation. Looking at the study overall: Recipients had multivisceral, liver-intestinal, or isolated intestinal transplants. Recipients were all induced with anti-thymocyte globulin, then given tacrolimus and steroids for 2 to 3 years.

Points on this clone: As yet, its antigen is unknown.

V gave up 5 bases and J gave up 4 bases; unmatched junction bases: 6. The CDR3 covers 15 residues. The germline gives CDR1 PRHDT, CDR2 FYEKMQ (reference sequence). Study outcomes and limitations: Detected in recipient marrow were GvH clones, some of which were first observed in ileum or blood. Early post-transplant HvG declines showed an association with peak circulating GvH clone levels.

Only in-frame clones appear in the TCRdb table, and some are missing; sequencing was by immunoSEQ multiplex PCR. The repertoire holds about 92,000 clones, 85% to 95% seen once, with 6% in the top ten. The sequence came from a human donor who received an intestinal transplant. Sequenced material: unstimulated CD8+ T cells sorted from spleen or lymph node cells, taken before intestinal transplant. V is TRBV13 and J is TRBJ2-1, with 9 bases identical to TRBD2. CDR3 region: CASSPRTSVYNEQFF. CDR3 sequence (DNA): TGTGCCAGCAGCCCCCGGACTAGCGTTTACAATGAGCAGTTCTTC.